This entry is about one TCR beta chain. This entry comes from a study of cytomegalovirus exposure and HLA in healthy donors. In the PCR, 60 Vbeta and 13 Jbeta primers were used. In the study's own analysis: A later analysis tallied about 80 million unique TCR beta chains, around 9.9 million of them shared. Measured with immunoSEQ multiplex PCR; TCRdb has only the in-frame clones, and not every one. V, J and clone size are those of that table, while D and trimming were read from the DNA. The table lists about 110,000 clones, about 80% of them singletons. V shed 2 bases and J shed 3 bases, with 14 bases lying between them. Germline CDR1 reads LGHNA; CDR2 reads YSLEER. The CDR3 is 16 residues long.

The sequence derives from a woman aged 45 to 65 in good health and CMV-seropositive. The sequenced sample was PBMCs. The chain links TRBV4-3 to TRBJ1-3, with TRBD1 as a possible D gene (5 bases). CDR3 nucleotides: TGCGCCAGCAGCCAAACCGGGACTCTCAGTGGAAACACCATATATTTT. Its translation: CASSQTGTLSGNTIYF.